The 29 T cell receptor beta chains listed next were all sequenced from one sample in a study of blood T cell repertoires in COVID-19. Libraries were prepared by immunoSEQ multiplex PCR; TCRdb keeps only in-frame clonotypes and omits some of them. The sample carries roughly 100,000 clones, 65% to 85% recorded once. Sequenced input: peripheral blood. The receptors here all came from a man in his sixties or seventies with active or convalescent COVID-19.

This chain connects TRBV7-3 to TRBJ1-1, with D maybe TRBD1 (6 bases). The V gene lost 5 bases and the J gene lost 1 base, with 8 bases spanning the gap. Looked up from germline, CDR1 is SGHTA and CDR2 is FQGTGA. The CDR3 is 13 residues long. The CDR3 DNA is TGTGCCAGCAGCCCGACAGGGAACACTGAAGCTTTCTTT. Translating it yields CASSPTGNTEAFF.

The chain uses TRBV27 and TRBJ1-4; 7 bases are shared with TRBD1. Germline assignment: CDR1 MNHEY and CDR2 SMNVEV (reference sequence). The CDR3 runs to 18 residues. The trim removed 1 base at V and 3 bases at J, leaving 11 bases unmatched. The CDR3 region is CASSLFPPNRGANEKLFF. CDR3 coding DNA: TGTGCCAGCAGTTTATTTCCCCCCAACAGGGGTGCTAATGAAAAACTGTTTTTT.

The genes are TRBV18 and TRBJ1-1; 8 nucleotides agree with TRBD1. The CDR3 is 14 residues long. Germline CDR1 reads KGHSH; CDR2 reads LQKENI. Germline trimming cut 4 bases from V and 6 bases from J; bases unmatched to any gene: 7. The CDR3 spells CASSLGTGIPEAFF. In nucleotides, the CDR3 is TGTGCCAGCTCACTTGGGACAGGAATCCCTGAAGCTTTCTTT.

The rearrangement uses TRBV7-8 and TRBJ2-5, with TRBD2 matching over 10 bases. Germline CDR1 SGHVS, CDR2 FQNEAQ. The CDR3 loop spans 17 amino acids. Trimming took 1 base from V and 5 from J; bases not matched to a gene: 10. CDR3 in DNA: TGTGCCAGCAGCTTAGTACCGAGCGGGGGGGGCCGGGAGACCCAGTACTTC. It yields the protein CASSLVPSGGGRETQYF.

The rearrangement uses TRBV7-2 and TRBJ1-6; maybe TRBD1 (6 bases). Looked up from germline, CDR1 is SGHTA and CDR2 is FQGNSA. This CDR3 is 13 amino acids long. V shed 5 bases and J shed 8 bases, with 10 bases lying between them. The CDR3 DNA reads as TGTGCCAGCAGCACCCGACAGGATTCACCCCTCCACTTT. Residues: CASSTRQDSPLHF.

This clone showed up just a few times. J is TRBJ2-3 and V is TRBV24-1, with TRBD2 identical over 11 bases. J lost 1 base, V lost 5 bases, and 4 bases had no gene match. This CDR3 spans 16 amino acids. The germline CDR1 and CDR2 sequences are KGHDR and SFDVKD. CDR3 amino acids: CATSAHSGGGTDTQYF. The DNA for the CDR3 is TGTGCCACCAGTGCCCATAGCGGGGGGGGCACAGATACGCAGTATTTT.

In this sample, this clone turned up once. The chain carries TRBV6-5 and TRBJ1-1; 9 bases match TRBD1. J was trimmed by 4 bases and V by 5 bases; bases with no gene match: 8. The CDR3 has 15 amino acids. The germline gives CDR1 MNHEY, CDR2 SVGAGI. The CDR3 protein is CASSLSVQGATEAFF. CDR3 DNA sequence: TGTGCCAGCAGTCTCTCGGTACAGGGGGCCACTGAAGCTTTCTTT.

This sequence joins TRBV5-6 and TRBJ2-1, with 7 bases fitting TRBD2. Germline CDR1 SGHDT, CDR2 YYEEEE. CDR3 length: 17 residues. J gave up 4 bases and V 4 bases, and 14 bases lay outside the gene matches. The CDR3 here is CASSRAARLALYNEQFF. The CDR3 DNA sequence: TGTGCCAGCAGCCGAGCGGCTAGACTAGCCCTTTACAATGAGCAGTTCTTC.

The chain employs TRBV5-8 and TRBJ2-7; the D is unclear. CDR1 SGHTS and CDR2 YDEGEE come from the germline V gene. The CDR3 has 14 residues. V was shortened by 4 bases and J by 4 bases, with 15 bases between the two germline ends. The CDR3: CASSTASRKYEQYF. The CDR3 DNA sequence: TGTGCCAGCAGCACGGCGTCTAGAAAGTACGAGCAGTACTTC.

This clone has more than one count but fewer than ten. The rearrangement links TRBV2 to TRBJ1-2; the match to TRBD1 covers 8 bases. There are 13 residues in the CDR3. Germline CDR1 is SNHLY and CDR2 is FYNNEI. J gave up 8 bases and V 6 bases, and 8 bases lay outside the gene matches. CDR3 protein: CASSPDRERGYTF. In DNA form, the CDR3 reads TGTGCCAGCAGCCCGGACAGGGAGCGAGGCTACACCTTC. Supplemented by reference TRBV2 and TRBJ1-2, the full variable domain reads EPEVTQTPSHQVTQMGQEVILRCVPISNHLYFYWYRQILGQKVEFLVSFYNNEISEKSEIFDDQFSVERPDGSNFTLKIRSTKLEDSAMYFCASSPDRERGYTFGSGTRLTVV.

The V call is TRBV19, the J call TRBJ1-1, with a tentative D call TRBD1 (5 bases). This CDR3 comprises 15 residues. Looked up from germline, CDR1 is LNHDA and CDR2 is SQIVND (reference sequence). V was trimmed by 6 bases and J by 5 bases, leaving 19 bases between them. The CDR3 loop reads CASRPGGGVETEAFF. The DNA of the CDR3 is TGTGCCAGTAGACCCGGGGGAGGAGTAGAGACTGAAGCTTTCTTT.

This rearrangement joins TRBV6-5 to TRBJ2-5; D is uncertain. The V end lost 7 bases, the J end lost 4 bases, and 19 bases lay between the germline ends. This CDR3 region has 15 residues. CDR1 is MNHEY, CDR2 SVGAGI, per germline. CDR3 coding DNA: TGTGCCAGCACCAAAGATGGGCCCTACTCAGAGACCCAGTACTTC. It specifies CASTKDGPYSETQYF.

The chain carries TRBV19 and TRBJ1-2, with no clear D. Trimming cost V 3 bases and J 2 bases, with 16 bases left between them. Germline CDR1 is LNHDA and CDR2 is SQIVND (reference sequence). The CDR3 has 16 residues. The chain's CDR3 is CASSILAPGSNYGYTF. CDR3 DNA sequence: TGTGCCAGTAGTATTTTGGCTCCGGGATCCAACTATGGCTACACCTTC.

The chain joins TRBV12-3 or TRBV12-4 to TRBJ1-1; D is ambiguous. The CDR3 extends over 12 amino acids. Trimming shortened V by 4 bases and J by 10 bases, and 13 bases separated the two germline ends. In nucleotides, the CDR3 is TGTGCCAGCAGTTCCGCAGATCTAGGAGCTTTCTTT. This gives the protein CASSSADLGAFF.

This clone was counted once. The chain links TRBV7-8 to TRBJ2-7; 8 bases are a match to TRBD2. There are 16 residues in the CDR3. Germline V gene sequence: CDR1 SGHVS, CDR2 FQNEAQ. V lost 1 base and J lost 2; bases outside the gene matches: 7. The CDR3: CASSLGAGGYTYEQYF. CDR3 bases: TGTGCCAGCAGCTTAGGGGCGGGGGGTTATACCTACGAGCAGTACTTC.

The V call is TRBV6-2 or TRBV6-3, the J call TRBJ2-5; 7 positions agree with TRBD1. The CDR3 is made up of 13 amino acids. V trimming: 6 bases; J trimming: 3 bases; junction bases outside the gene matches: 4. The V gene's germline CDR1 is MNHEY and CDR2 SVGEGT. The DNA of the CDR3 is TGTGCCAGCAGCCACGACAGGGAAGAGACCCAGTACTTC. Translation: CASSHDREETQYF.

The chain carries TRBV4-2 and TRBJ1-1; 7 bases agree with TRBD1. There are 17 residues in the CDR3. The germline CDR1 and CDR2 sequences are LGHNA and YNFKEQ. Germline trimming cut 1 base from V and 0 bases from J; bases unmatched to any gene: 8. Here the CDR3 reads CASSQVPLTGMNTEAFF. The CDR3 DNA is TGTGCCAGCAGCCAAGTTCCCTTGACAGGGATGAACACTGAAGCTTTCTTT.

The rearrangement links TRBV5-4 to TRBJ2-7; a weak D match, TRBD1 (6 bases). The germline CDR1 and CDR2 sequences are SGHNT and YYREEE (reference sequence). V dropped 0 bases and J dropped 2 bases, with 12 bases sitting between them. CDR3 length equals 15 residues. DNA of the CDR3: TGTGCCAGCAGCTTGGCTGGGACACAAGCCTACGAGCAGTACTTC. Translated, it gives CASSLAGTQAYEQYF.

The chain has TRBV27 and TRBJ1-2, with D possibly being TRBD1 (6 bases). This CDR3 has 14 residues. In germline, CDR1 is MNHEY, CDR2 SMNVEV (reference sequence). V was pared by 2 bases and J by 7 bases, with 14 bases between. CDR3 sequence: CASSLGGGGAGYTF. CDR3 in DNA: TGTGCCAGCAGTTTAGGGGGAGGGGGAGCTGGCTACACCTTC.

This chain connects TRBV29-1 to TRBJ1-2, with a possible D match to TRBD1 (6 bases). CDR1 SQVTM and CDR2 ANQGSEA come from the germline V gene. The V end lost 4 bases, the J end lost 8 bases, and 11 bases lay between the germline ends. This CDR3 contains 11 residues. In DNA form, the CDR3 reads TGCAGCGTTGTGGGGGCTGAGGGCTACACCTTC. Translation: CSVVGAEGYTF.

The chain links TRBV7-9 to TRBJ2-1, with TRBD1 identical over 8 bases. J was trimmed by 2 bases and V by 5 bases; bases with no gene match: 8. Germline CDR1 reads SEHNR; CDR2 reads FQNEAQ (reference sequence). CDR3 length equals 16 residues. The CDR3 DNA sequence: TGTGCCAGCAGCCCAGGGGGCGCCTCTCCCTACAATGAGCAGTTCTTC. It specifies CASSPGGASPYNEQFF. Looking up the rest from reference TRBV7-9 and TRBJ2-1 gives the full variable domain: DTGVSQNPRHKITKRGQNVTFRCDPISEHNRLYWYRQTLGQGPEFLTYFQNEAQLEKSRLLSDRFSAERPKGSFSTLEIQRTEQGDSAMYLCASSPGGASPYNEQFFGPGTRLTVL.

V is TRBV7-8 and J is TRBJ2-7; D unclear. This CDR3 contains 13 residues. Germline CDR1 is SGHVS and CDR2 is FQNEAQ. Trimming removed 8 bases at V and 7 bases at J, with 18 bases between. CDR3 DNA: TGTGCCAGCGGCGTATCTGGGCCTGGGGAGCAGTACTTC. It is translated as CASGVSGPGEQYF.

This clone was seen only once. The chain uses TRBV7-3 and TRBJ1-1; D not certain. The CDR3 spans 13 residues. Germline CDR1 and CDR2: SGHTA and FQGTGA. Deletions cut 4 bases from V and 3 bases from J, with 9 bases between. CDR3 DNA: TGTGCCAGCAGCTCCGAGAGGGACACTGAAGCTTTCTTT. It yields the protein CASSSERDTEAFF.

Comment on this clone: Relative to the germline gene, one junction end is altered; a read error may explain this. The rearrangement uses TRBV7-7 and TRBJ2-5; D is undetermined. The CDR3 has 13 residues. The V gene's germline CDR1 is SSHAT and CDR2 FNYEAQ (reference sequence). Here the CDR3 reads CASSLVHQETQYF. CDR3 DNA sequence: TGTGCTAGCAGCTTAGTCCATCAAGAGACCCAGTACTTC.

This clone was observed once. V usage is TRBV30 and J usage is TRBJ1-1; 8 bases fit TRBD1. The junction had 8 bases not matched to a gene; V was cut back by 1 base and J by 1 base. Germline CDR1 and CDR2: GTSNPN and SVGIG (reference sequence). The CDR3 has 16 amino acids. The CDR3 is CAWSARSGTGNTEAFF. CDR3 DNA sequence: TGTGCCTGGAGTGCCAGATCCGGGACAGGGAACACTGAAGCTTTCTTT.

The gene calls are TRBV2 and TRBJ1-1; D is unresolved. The CDR3 is made up of 13 amino acids. Trimming removed 9 bases at V and 3 bases at J, with 14 bases between. The germline V gene has CDR1 SNHLY and CDR2 FYNNEI. The DNA for the CDR3 is TGTGCCAGTCAAGAACTACTTTACACTGAAGCTTTCTTT. Amino acids: CASQELLYTEAFF.

A few counts support this clone. The chain is built from TRBV4-3 and TRBJ2-7; tentatively, D is TRBD1 (5 bases). CDR3 size: 14 residues. The germline V gene encodes CDR1 LGHNA and CDR2 YSLEER. V lost 0 bases and J 1 base, leaving 7 bases between the germline ends. Here the CDR3 reads CASSQEGRSYEQYF. CDR3 nucleotides: TGCGCCAGCAGCCAAGAGGGGCGTTCCTACGAGCAGTACTTC.

The chain combines TRBV6-5 with TRBJ1-5; a weak D match, TRBD1 (6 bases). V was pared by 0 bases and J by 7 bases, with 13 bases between. This CDR3 comprises 15 residues. Germline CDR1 reads MNHEY; CDR2 reads SVGAGI. CDR3 sequence (DNA): TGTGCCAGCAGTTACTCAGGACTTCAGGGGCAGCCCCAGCATTTT. It yields the protein CASSYSGLQGQPQHF.

The sample holds one count of this clone. The V call is TRBV10-3, the J call TRBJ1-1, with 12 bases that match TRBD1. The CDR3 is made up of 17 amino acids. In germline, CDR1 is ENHRY, CDR2 SYGVKD. V lost 0 bases and J lost 5; bases outside the gene matches: 7. CDR3: CAISESGDRGLWTEAFF. CDR3 nucleotides: TGTGCCATCAGTGAGTCCGGGGACAGGGGGCTATGGACTGAAGCTTTCTTT.